This is a list of T cell receptor beta chains from one sample in a study of cytomegalovirus exposure and HLA in healthy donors. Sequenced by immunoSEQ multiplex PCR; TCRdb stores in-frame clones only, minus some. This table has about 82,000 clones, more than 60% appearing once. The material sequenced was PBMCs. These receptors all stem from a male donor in good health and CMV-seropositive. Each CDR3 is given with its conserved first and last residue. The D gene is left open where the match is weak. Size is omitted from some rows. Given values are once, few, many or a class for expanded clones.

d_call,v_call,j_call,clone_size,cdr3_nt,cdr3_aa
NA,TRBV4-3,TRBJ1-2,NA,TGCGCCAGCAGTCATAGCGGGACATCTCATGGCTACCCCTTC,CASSHSGTSHGYPF
NA,TRBV30,TRBJ2-1,NA,TGTGCCTGGAGTACGGCCGGACTGAGCTCCTACAATGAGCAGTTCTTC,CAWSTAGLSSYNEQFF
NA,TRBV6-1,TRBJ2-4,NA,TGTGCCAGCAGTGAGGGACACGAGCTAGGCATTCAGTACTTC,CASSEGHELGIQYF
NA,TRBV28,TRBJ2-7,NA,TGTGCCAGCAGGGGGAGGAACAGCTACGAGCAGTACTTC,CASRGRNSYEQYF
NA,TRBV5-4,TRBJ1-2,NA,TGTGCCAGCAGACGTGTCCGGGACACATCGACCGCTAACTATGGCTACACCTTC,CASRRVRDTSTANYGYTF
TRBD1,TRBV30,TRBJ2-7,once,TGTGCCTGGAGGCCCCGGGACAGACGGTGTGAGCAGTACTTC,CAWRPRDRRCEQYF
NA,TRBV19,TRBJ2-6,NA,TGTGCCAGTACGACAGAACCTTTCTCTGGGGCCAACGTCCTGACTTTC,CASTTEPFSGANVLTF
NA,TRBV28,TRBJ1-2,NA,TGTGCCAGCAGTAACACAAATAACTATGGCTACACCTTC,CASSNTNNYGYTF
TRBD1,TRBV5-1,TRBJ1-1,NA,TGCGCCAGCAGCATAGGACAGGGGAAGAACACTGAAGCTTTCTTT,CASSIGQGKNTEAFF
NA,TRBV6-4,TRBJ2-1,few,TGTGCCAGCAGTGACTCCGGGAGCTCCTACAATGAGCAGTTCTTC,CASSDSGSSYNEQFF
TRBD2,TRBV6-5,TRBJ2-1,once,TGTGCCAGCAGGCCAGCGGGGTCGGGGAATGAGCAGTTCTTC,CASRPAGSGNEQFF
TRBD1,TRBV28,TRBJ2-7,once,TGTGCCAGCAGTTTAAAATTATCGGGACAGGGTAGAGAGCAGTACTTC,CASSLKLSGQGREQYF
NA,TRBV5-1,TRBJ1-1,few,TGCGCCAGCAGCTTGGGCCGTCCAGGGAACACTGAAGCTTTCTTT,CASSLGRPGNTEAFF
NA,TRBV11-2,TRBJ1-1,NA,TGTGCCAGCAGCTTAACAGCGGGAACTGAAGCTTTCTTT,CASSLTAGTEAFF
NA,TRBV7-4,TRBJ2-7,NA,TGTGCCAGCAGCCACCGTCCTTTTATGTGGCGGAACTCCTACGAGCAGTACTTC,CASSHRPFMWRNSYEQYF
TRBD1,TRBV7-9,TRBJ2-1,once,TGTGCCAGCAGCAAGCCGGGACAGGGGCCCTACAATGAGCAGTTCTTC,CASSKPGQGPYNEQFF
TRBD1,TRBV5-8,TRBJ2-7,NA,TGTGCCAGCAGCTCGGACAGGGCCTTCTCCTACGAGCAGTACTTC,CASSSDRAFSYEQYF
TRBD1,TRBV19,TRBJ1-2,NA,TGTGCCAGTAGTATGGGCGTGGACAGGGTTGATGGCTACACCTTC,CASSMGVDRVDGYTF
NA,TRBV28,TRBJ1-2,NA,TGTGCCAGCAGTAACGACGGGACATCTTATGGCTACACCTTC,CASSNDGTSYGYTF
TRBD1,TRBV28,TRBJ2-7,NA,TGTGCCAGCGTGACCTGGGGACAGGGAACATACGAGCAGTACTTC,CASVTWGQGTYEQYF
NA,TRBV30,TRBJ1-3,NA,TGTGCCTGGAGCACAGATGGAAACACCATATATTTT,CAWSTDGNTIYF
NA,TRBV28,TRBJ2-1,once,TGTGCCAGCAGCTCGCCCGGACGGGGATTCGGGAATGAGCAGTTCTTC,CASSSPGRGFGNEQFF
TRBD2,TRBV5-1,TRBJ2-5,NA,TGCGCCAGCAGCCCGCGGACTAGCGGGGGGGAGACCCAGTACTTC,CASSPRTSGGETQYF
NA,TRBV7-9,TRBJ2-5,NA,TGTGCCAGCAGCTTAGGAGGGGGAGTGAGAGAGACCCAGTACTTC,CASSLGGGVRETQYF
TRBD1,TRBV28,TRBJ1-2,NA,TGTGCCAGCAGCATACAGGGGTCACCCGGCTATGGCTACACCTTC,CASSIQGSPGYGYTF
NA,TRBV5-1,TRBJ2-3,once,TGCGCCAGCAGCCCCGGGTCTTACACAGATACGCAGTATTTT,CASSPGSYTDTQYF